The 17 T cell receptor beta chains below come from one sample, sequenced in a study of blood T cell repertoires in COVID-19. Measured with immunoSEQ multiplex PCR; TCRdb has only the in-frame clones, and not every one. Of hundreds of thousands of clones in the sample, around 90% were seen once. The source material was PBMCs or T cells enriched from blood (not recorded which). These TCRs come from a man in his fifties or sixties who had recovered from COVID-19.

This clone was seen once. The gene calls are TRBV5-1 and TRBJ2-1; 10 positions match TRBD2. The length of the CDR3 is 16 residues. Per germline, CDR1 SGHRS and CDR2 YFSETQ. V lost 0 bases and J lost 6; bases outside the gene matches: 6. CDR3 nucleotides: TGCGCCAGCAGCTTGGACCCTAGCGGGAGAGGCAATGAGCAGTTCTTC. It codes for CASSLDPSGRGNEQFF.

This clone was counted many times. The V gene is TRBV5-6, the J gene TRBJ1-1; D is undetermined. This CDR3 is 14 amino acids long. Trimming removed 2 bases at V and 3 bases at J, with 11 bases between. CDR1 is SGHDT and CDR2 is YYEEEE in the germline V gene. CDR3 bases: TGTGCCAGCAGCTTACGAAGAGGAGACACTGAAGCTTTCTTT. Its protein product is CASSLRRGDTEAFF. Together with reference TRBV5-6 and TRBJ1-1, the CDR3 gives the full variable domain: DAGVTQSPTHLIKTRGQQVTLRCSPKSGHDTVSWYQQALGQGPQFIFQYYEEEERQRGNFPDRFSGHQFPNYSSELNVNALLLGDSALYLCASSLRRGDTEAFFGQGTRLTVV.

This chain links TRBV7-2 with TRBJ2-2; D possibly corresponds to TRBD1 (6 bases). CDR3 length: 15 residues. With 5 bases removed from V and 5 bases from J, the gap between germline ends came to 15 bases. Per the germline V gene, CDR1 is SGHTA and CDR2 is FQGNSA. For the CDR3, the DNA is TGTGCCAGCAGCCCCGTGGGGGCAGGTACCGGGGAGCTGTTTTTT. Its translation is CASSPVGAGTGELFF.

The CDR3 loop reads CSVQGSGNTIYF. The CDR3, as DNA: TGCAGCGTCCAGGGCTCTGGAAACACCATATATTTT. V and J are TRBV29-1 and TRBJ1-3, with D perhaps matching TRBD1 (5 bases). From germline, CDR1 is SQVTM and CDR2 ANQGSEA. CDR3 size: 12 residues. The germline V and J ends were trimmed by 6 bases and 0 bases, with 6 bases remaining between them. Variable domain in full (rest from reference TRBV29-1 and TRBJ1-3): SAVISQKPSRDICQRGTSLTIQCQVDSQVTMMFWYRQQPGQSLTLIATANQGSEATYESGFVIDKFPISRPNLTFSTLTVSNMSPEDSSIYLCSVQGSGNTIYFGEGSWLTVV.

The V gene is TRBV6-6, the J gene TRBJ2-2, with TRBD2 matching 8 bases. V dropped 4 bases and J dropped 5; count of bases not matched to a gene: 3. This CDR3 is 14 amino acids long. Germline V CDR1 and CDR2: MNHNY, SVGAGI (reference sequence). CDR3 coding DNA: TGTGCCAGCAGTTTACTAGCGGAAACCGGGGAGCTGTTTTTT. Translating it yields CASSLLAETGELFF.

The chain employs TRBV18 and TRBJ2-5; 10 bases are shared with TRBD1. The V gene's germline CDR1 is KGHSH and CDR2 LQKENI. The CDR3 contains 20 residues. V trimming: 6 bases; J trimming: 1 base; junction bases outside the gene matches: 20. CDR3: CASSQYNPGTGDYLQETQYF. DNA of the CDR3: TGTGCCAGCTCCCAATATAATCCCGGGACAGGGGACTACCTCCAAGAGACCCAGTACTTC.

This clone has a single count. The CDR3 sequence: CALNIAGNTGELFF. For the CDR3, the DNA is TGTGCCTTAAACATAGCGGGAAACACCGGGGAGCTGTTTTTT. V gene TRBV30 combines with J gene TRBJ2-2; 8 bases align to TRBD2. Germline-derived CDR1 and CDR2 are GTSNPN and SVGIG (reference sequence). The CDR3 covers 14 residues. V was pared by 7 bases and J by 2 bases, with 6 bases of the junction left unmatched.

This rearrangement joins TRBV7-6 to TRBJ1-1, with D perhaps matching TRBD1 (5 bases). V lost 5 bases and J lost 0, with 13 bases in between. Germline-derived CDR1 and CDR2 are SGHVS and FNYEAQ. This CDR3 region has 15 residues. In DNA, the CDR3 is TGTGCCAGCAGCCCGGGACTTTATATGAACACTGAAGCTTTCTTT. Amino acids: CASSPGLYMNTEAFF. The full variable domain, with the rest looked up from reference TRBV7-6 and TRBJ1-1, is GAGVSQSPRYKVTKRGQDVALRCDPISGHVSLYWYRQALGQGPEFLTYFNYEAQQDKSGLPNDRFSAERPEGSISTLTIQRTEQRDSAMYRCASSPGLYMNTEAFFGQGTRLTVV.

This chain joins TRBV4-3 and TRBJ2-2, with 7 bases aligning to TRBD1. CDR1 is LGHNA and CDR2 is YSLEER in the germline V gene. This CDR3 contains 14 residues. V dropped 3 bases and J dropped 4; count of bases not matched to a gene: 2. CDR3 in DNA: TGCGCCAGCAGCCAGCCAGGGGGCACCGGGGAGCTGTTTTTT. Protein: CASSQPGGTGELFF.

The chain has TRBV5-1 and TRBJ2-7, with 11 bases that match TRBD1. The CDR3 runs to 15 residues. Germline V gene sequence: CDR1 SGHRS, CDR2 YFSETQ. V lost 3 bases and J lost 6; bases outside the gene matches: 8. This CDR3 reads CASSSVPGQGGEQYF. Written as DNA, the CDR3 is TGCGCCAGCAGCTCAGTTCCGGGACAGGGGGGCGAGCAGTACTTC.

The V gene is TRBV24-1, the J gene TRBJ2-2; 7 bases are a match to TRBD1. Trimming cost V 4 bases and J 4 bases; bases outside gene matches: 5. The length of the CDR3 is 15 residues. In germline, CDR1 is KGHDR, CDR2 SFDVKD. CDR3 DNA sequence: TGTGCCACCAGTGACAGGACAGGCGTCACCGGGGAGCTGTTTTTT. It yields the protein CATSDRTGVTGELFF.

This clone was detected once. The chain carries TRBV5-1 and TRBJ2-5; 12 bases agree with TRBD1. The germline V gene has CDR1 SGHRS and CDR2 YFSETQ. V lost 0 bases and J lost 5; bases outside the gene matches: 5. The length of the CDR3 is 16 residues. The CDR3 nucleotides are TGCGCCAGCAGCTTGGAGGGACAGGGGGCAATGGAGACCCAGTACTTC. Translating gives CASSLEGQGAMETQYF.

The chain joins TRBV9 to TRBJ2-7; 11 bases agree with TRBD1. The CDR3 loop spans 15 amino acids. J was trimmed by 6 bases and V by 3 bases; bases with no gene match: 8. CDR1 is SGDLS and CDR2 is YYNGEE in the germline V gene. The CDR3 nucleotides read TGTGCCAGCAGCGCCGGACAGGGGGCAGTAGGCGAGCAGTACTTC. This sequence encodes CASSAGQGAVGEQYF.

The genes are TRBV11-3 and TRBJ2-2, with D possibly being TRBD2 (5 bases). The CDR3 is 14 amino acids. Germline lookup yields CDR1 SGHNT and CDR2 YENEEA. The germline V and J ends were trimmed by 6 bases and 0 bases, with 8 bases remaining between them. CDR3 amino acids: CASRAGANTGELFF. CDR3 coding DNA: TGTGCCAGCAGGGCGGGCGCGAACACCGGGGAGCTGTTTTTT.

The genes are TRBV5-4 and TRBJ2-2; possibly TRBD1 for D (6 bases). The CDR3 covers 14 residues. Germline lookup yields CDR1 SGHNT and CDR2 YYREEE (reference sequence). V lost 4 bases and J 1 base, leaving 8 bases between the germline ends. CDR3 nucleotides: TGTGCCAGCAGCATACAGGGGAACACCGGGGAGCTGTTTTTT. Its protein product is CASSIQGNTGELFF.

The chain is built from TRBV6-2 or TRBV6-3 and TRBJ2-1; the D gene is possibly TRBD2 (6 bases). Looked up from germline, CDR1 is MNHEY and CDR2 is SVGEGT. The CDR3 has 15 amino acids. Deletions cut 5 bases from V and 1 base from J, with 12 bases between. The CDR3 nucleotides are TGTGCCAGCAGTCTGGAGGGAGTTTCCTACAATGAGCAGTTCTTC. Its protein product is CASSLEGVSYNEQFF.

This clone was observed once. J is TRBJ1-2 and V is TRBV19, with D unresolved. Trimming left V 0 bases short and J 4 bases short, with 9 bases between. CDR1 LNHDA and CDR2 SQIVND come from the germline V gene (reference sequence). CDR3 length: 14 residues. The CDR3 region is CASSIDVYFYGYTF. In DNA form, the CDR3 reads TGTGCCAGTAGTATAGATGTCTATTTCTATGGCTACACCTTC.